What follows are 3 T cell receptor beta chains derived from one specimen sequenced in a study of cytomegalovirus exposure and HLA in healthy donors. Produced via immunoSEQ multiplex PCR; TCRdb's table is partial and in-frame only. Of 100,000 to 150,000 clones listed, about 88% were seen once; the top ten hold around 1.2%. The sequenced material came from PBMCs. The receptor source for this set is a woman younger than 35 in good health and CMV-seronegative.

This clone is a singleton in its sample. The chain joins TRBV9 to TRBJ1-1; 7 nucleotides match TRBD1. CDR1 and CDR2 (germline): SGDLS, YYNGEE. V was pared by 4 bases and J by 3 bases, with 9 bases of the junction left unmatched. The CDR3 contains 15 residues. The CDR3 bases are TGTGCCAGCAGCCCGCAGGGGGGCAAGTACACTGAAGCTTTCTTT. This sequence encodes CASSPQGGKYTEAFF.

The genes are TRBV6-5 and TRBJ1-1; perhaps TRBD1 as D (6 bases). The V end was cut by 5 bases, the J end by 1 base, with 14 bases between. This CDR3 region has 15 residues. In germline, CDR1 is MNHEY, CDR2 SVGAGI. CDR3: CASSHEDRANTEAFF. The CDR3 DNA is TGTGCCAGCAGTCACGAGGACAGAGCGAACACTGAAGCTTTCTTT.

The chain uses TRBV6-1 and TRBJ2-1, with a tentative D call TRBD2 (6 bases). V dropped 6 bases and J dropped 11 bases, with 23 bases sitting between them. Germline V gives CDR1 MNHNS, CDR2 SASEGT. CDR3 length: 15 residues. CDR3 protein: CASREGPGPSVKQFF. CDR3 sequence (DNA): TGTGCCAGCAGGGAGGGGCCCGGGCCATCCGTTAAGCAGTTCTTC.